Listed here are 17 T cell receptor beta chains from one sample, sequenced in a study of vaccination effects on CD4 cells after COVID-19. Within the ViraFEST assay, antigen-specific CD4+ T cells underwent expansion with viral peptide pools prior to sequencing. Researchers isolated CD4+ T cells once approximately ten days of culture had elapsed. Recipients of the vaccine had no prior SARS-CoV-2 infection and negative nucleocapsid antibodies. Profiling relied on immunoSEQ multiplex PCR, and the TCRdb table lists in-frame clones only, not all of them. The sample has 25,000 to 30,000 clones, about 81% seen once. These receptors are not linked to any known antigen. The source was CD4+ T cells from PBMCs cultured with SARS-CoV-2 spike peptides, collected before COVID-19 vaccination. The source is a human donor who received a COVID-19 vaccine.

This clone was recorded only once. J is TRBJ2-5 and V is TRBV3-1 (or the pseudogene TRBV3-2); the D gene is possibly TRBD1 (6 bases). Germline V gene lookup returns CDR1 LGHDT and CDR2 YNNKEL (reference sequence). The CDR3 sequence is 14 residues long. Trimming took off 4 bases at V and 3 bases at J, with 12 bases between the two ends. The CDR3 nucleotides read TGTGCCAGCAGCCTTACAGGGCTTGAAGAGACCCAGTACTTC. This encodes CASSLTGLEETQYF.

The V gene is TRBV5-4, the J gene TRBJ1-1, with TRBD1 identical over 8 bases. CDR1 SGHNT and CDR2 YYREEE come from the germline V gene (reference sequence). J gave up 9 bases and V 4 bases, and 11 bases lay outside the gene matches. The CDR3 has 14 residues. The CDR3 sequence: CASSGLEDREKAFF. The CDR3 DNA is TGTGCCAGCAGCGGACTTGAGGACAGGGAAAAAGCTTTCTTT.

The rearrangement uses TRBV11-2 and TRBJ2-7; D unresolved. V lost 3 bases to trimming and J lost 0 bases, with 12 bases between them. Per germline, CDR1 SGHAT and CDR2 FQNNGV. The CDR3 has 15 residues. In DNA form, the CDR3 reads TGTGCCAGCAGCTTCGACCTCTCATCCTCCTACGAGCAGTACTTC. Protein: CASSFDLSSSYEQYF.

This chain joins TRBV3-1 (or the pseudogene TRBV3-2) and TRBJ1-4, with TRBD1 matching over 7 bases. Germline CDR1 and CDR2: LGHDT and YNNKEL (reference sequence). The trim removed 0 bases at V and 14 bases at J, leaving 9 bases unmatched. The CDR3 covers 14 residues. The CDR3 reads CASSQEWQGGVLFF. The CDR3 nucleotides are TGTGCCAGCAGCCAAGAATGGCAGGGGGGAGTTCTGTTTTTT.

V and J are TRBV5-1 and TRBJ2-7, with 13 positions matching TRBD2. Per the germline V gene, CDR1 is SGHRS and CDR2 is YFSETQ. Trimming cost V 4 bases and J 4 bases; bases outside gene matches: 5. The CDR3 covers 15 residues. In nucleotides, the CDR3 is TGCGCCAGCAGCGCCGAGGGACTAGCGGGGTACGAGCAGTACTTC. Its translation: CASSAEGLAGYEQYF.

V gene TRBV30 combines with J gene TRBJ1-1, with unresolved D. V shed 2 bases and J shed 0 bases, with 13 bases lying between them. This CDR3 is built from 15 residues. The germline V gene has CDR1 GTSNPN and CDR2 SVGIG (reference sequence). CDR3 region: CAWSTPHTLNTEAFF. The CDR3 DNA sequence: TGTGCCTGGAGTACCCCCCACACCCTGAACACTGAAGCTTTCTTT.

V gene TRBV3-1 (or the pseudogene TRBV3-2) combines with J gene TRBJ1-3; no firm D call. Germline lookup yields CDR1 LGHDT and CDR2 YNNKEL (reference sequence). V lost 0 bases and J lost 0, with 9 bases in between. This CDR3 comprises 16 residues. The chain's CDR3 is CASSQEIRTSGNTIYF. The CDR3 nucleotides read TGTGCCAGCAGCCAAGAGATACGTACCTCTGGAAACACCATATATTTT.

This chain connects TRBV19 to TRBJ1-2, with TRBD1 identical over 8 bases. Germline-derived CDR1 and CDR2 are LNHDA and SQIVND (reference sequence). The CDR3 extends over 16 amino acids. The ends lost 5 bases at V and 7 bases at J; junction bases unmatched: 15. The CDR3 bases are TGTGCCAGTAGTCAGGGACAGGTAAAGTCATCCAGTGGCTACACCTTC. It translates to CASSQGQVKSSSGYTF.

The gene calls are TRBV5-6 and TRBJ2-7; D is unclear. The germline gives CDR1 SGHDT, CDR2 YYEEEE. This CDR3 comprises 15 residues. V was shortened by 6 bases and J by 0 bases, with 16 bases between the two germline ends. Written as DNA, the CDR3 is TGTGCCAGCACCGTGTGGAGTTGGAGCTCCTACGAGCAGTACTTC. Protein product: CASTVWSWSSYEQYF. The whole variable domain, filled in from reference TRBV5-6 and TRBJ2-7, reads DAGVTQSPTHLIKTRGQQVTLRCSPKSGHDTVSWYQQALGQGPQFIFQYYEEEERQRGNFPDRFSGHQFPNYSSELNVNALLLGDSALYLCASTVWSWSSYEQYFGPGTRLTVT.

The genes are TRBV6-5 and TRBJ1-2; D ambiguous. Germline V lookup: CDR1 MNHEY, CDR2 SVGAGI. The CDR3 is 13 amino acids. With 6 bases removed from V and 2 bases from J, the gap between germline ends came to 10 bases. The CDR3 loop is CASSPGHNYGYTF. The CDR3 DNA reads TGTGCCAGCAGCCCCGGTCACAACTATGGCTACACCTTC.

V gene TRBV6-5 combines with J gene TRBJ1-1; D is undetermined. V was cut by 2 bases and J by 1 base, with 8 bases left in between. The CDR3 consists of 14 residues. Germline CDR1 MNHEY, CDR2 SVGAGI. CDR3 protein: CASSYEWQNTEAFF. In DNA, the CDR3 is TGTGCCAGCAGTTACGAGTGGCAGAACACTGAAGCTTTCTTT.

This clone was seen a few times. This chain uses TRBV2 with TRBJ1-2, with D possibly being TRBD1 (6 bases). Germline V lookup: CDR1 SNHLY, CDR2 FYNNEI. The CDR3 extends over 14 amino acids. The V and J ends lost 7 bases and 4 bases respectively, with 16 bases between them. The CDR3 is CASKQWETGYGYTF. The CDR3, as DNA: TGTGCCAGCAAACAATGGGAGACAGGCTATGGCTACACCTTC.

V usage is TRBV27 and J usage is TRBJ2-2; 8 bases line up with TRBD2. Germline CDR1 reads MNHEY; CDR2 reads SMNVEV (reference sequence). The CDR3 runs to 13 residues. The CDR3, as DNA: TGTGCAGCAAGACGGGGGGGGACCGGGGAGCTGTTTTTT. Translating gives CAARRGGTGELFF.

The chain recombines TRBV2 with TRBJ2-6; D is uncertain. V was trimmed by 3 bases and J by 7 bases, leaving 4 bases between them. Per the germline V gene, CDR1 is SNHLY and CDR2 is FYNNEI. The CDR3 is 12 amino acids. The CDR3 sequence: CASSDVANVLTF. The CDR3 coding sequence is TGTGCCAGCAGTGATGTAGCCAACGTCCTGACTTTC.

The chain links TRBV14 to TRBJ1-5; no definite D call. In germline, CDR1 is SGHDN, CDR2 FVKESK. V was cut by 4 bases and J by 2 bases, with 6 bases left in between. The CDR3 totals 13 residues. The CDR3 is CASSLSRNQPQHF. For the CDR3, the DNA is TGTGCCAGCAGCCTATCCCGCAATCAGCCCCAGCATTTT. Combining the CDR3 with reference TRBV14 and TRBJ1-5 gives the whole variable domain EAGVTQFPSHSVIEKGQTVTLRCDPISGHDNLYWYRRVMGKEIKFLLHFVKESKQDESGMPNNRFLAERTGGTYSTLKVQPAELEDSGVYFCASSLSRNQPQHFGDGTRLSIL.

The chain couples TRBV11-3 to TRBJ2-1; the D gene is possibly TRBD2 (5 bases). Trimming removed 0 bases from V and 10 bases from J, with 10 bases in between. The CDR3 spans 13 residues. Germline V CDR1 and CDR2: SGHNT, YENEEA. DNA for the CDR3: TGTGCCAGCAGCTTAGATCGGAGGCGGGAGCAGTTCTTC. It codes for CASSLDRRREQFF.

The chain couples TRBV6-5 to TRBJ2-7; D is uncertain. CDR3 length: 15 residues. Germline-derived CDR1 and CDR2 are MNHEY and SVGAGI. V was clipped by 7 bases and J by 0 bases, with 16 bases between them. This CDR3 reads CASKRSTGFSYEQYF. The CDR3 DNA sequence: TGTGCCAGCAAAAGGTCTACTGGCTTCTCCTACGAGCAGTACTTC.